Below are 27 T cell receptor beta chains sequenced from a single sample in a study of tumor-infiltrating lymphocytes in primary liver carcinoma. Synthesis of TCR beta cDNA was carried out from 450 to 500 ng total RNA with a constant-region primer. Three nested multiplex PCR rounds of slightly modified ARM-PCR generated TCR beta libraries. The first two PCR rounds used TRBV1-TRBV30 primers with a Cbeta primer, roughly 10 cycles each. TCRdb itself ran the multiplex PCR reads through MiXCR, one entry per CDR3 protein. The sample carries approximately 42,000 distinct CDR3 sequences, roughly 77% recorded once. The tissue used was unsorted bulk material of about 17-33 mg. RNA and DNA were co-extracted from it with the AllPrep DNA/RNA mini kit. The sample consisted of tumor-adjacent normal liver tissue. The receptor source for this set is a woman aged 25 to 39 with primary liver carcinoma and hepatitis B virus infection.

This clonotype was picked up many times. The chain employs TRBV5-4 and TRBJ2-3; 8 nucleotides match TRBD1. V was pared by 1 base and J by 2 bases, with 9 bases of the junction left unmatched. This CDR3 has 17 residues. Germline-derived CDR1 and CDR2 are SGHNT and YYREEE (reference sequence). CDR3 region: CASSLWTGIIFTDTQYF. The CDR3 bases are TGTGCCAGCAGCTTGTGGACAGGGATTATATTCACAGATACGCAGTATTTT.

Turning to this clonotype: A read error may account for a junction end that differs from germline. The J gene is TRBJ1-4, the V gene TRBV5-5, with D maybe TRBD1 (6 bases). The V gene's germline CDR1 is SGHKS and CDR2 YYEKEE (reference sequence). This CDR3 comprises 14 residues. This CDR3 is CANSLGGDIEKLFF. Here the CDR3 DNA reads TGTGCCAACAGCTTGGGGGGGGACATTGAAAAACTGTTTTTT.

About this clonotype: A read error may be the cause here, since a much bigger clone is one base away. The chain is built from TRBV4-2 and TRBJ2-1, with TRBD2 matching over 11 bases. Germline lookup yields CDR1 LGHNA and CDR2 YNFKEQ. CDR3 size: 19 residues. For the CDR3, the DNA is TGTGCCAGCAGCCAAGATCGGTCTATGACTAGCGGGATATACAATGAGCAGCTCTTC. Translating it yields CASSQDRSMTSGIYNEQLF.

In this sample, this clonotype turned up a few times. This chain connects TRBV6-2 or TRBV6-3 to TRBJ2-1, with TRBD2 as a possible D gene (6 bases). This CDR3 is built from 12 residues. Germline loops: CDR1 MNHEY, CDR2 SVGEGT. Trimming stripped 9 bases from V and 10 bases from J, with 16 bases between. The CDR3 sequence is CASSPWRVEQFF. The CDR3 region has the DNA TGTGCCAGTAGCCCCTGGAGGGTCGAGCAGTTCTTC.

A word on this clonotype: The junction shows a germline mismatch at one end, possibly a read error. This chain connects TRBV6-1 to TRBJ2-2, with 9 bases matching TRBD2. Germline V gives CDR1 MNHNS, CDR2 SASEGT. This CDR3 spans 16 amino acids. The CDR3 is CTSRAGGLGVGGELFF. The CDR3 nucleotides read TGTACCAGCAGGGCGGGAGGGCTCGGGGTCGGCGGGGAGCTGTTTTTT.

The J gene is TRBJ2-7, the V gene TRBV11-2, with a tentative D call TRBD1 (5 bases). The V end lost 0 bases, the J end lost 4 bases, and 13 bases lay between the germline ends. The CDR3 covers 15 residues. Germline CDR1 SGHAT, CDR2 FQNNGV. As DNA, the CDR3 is TGTGCCAGCAGCTTAGATACAGGCCCAGGGTACGAGCAGTACTTC. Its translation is CASSLDTGPGYEQYF. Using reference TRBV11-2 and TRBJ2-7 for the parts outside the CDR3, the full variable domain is EAGVAQSPRYKIIEKRQSVAFWCNPISGHATLYWYQQILGQGPKLLIQFQNNGVVDDSQLPKDRFSAERLKGVDSTLKIQPAKLEDSAVYLCASSLDTGPGYEQYFGPGTRLTVT.

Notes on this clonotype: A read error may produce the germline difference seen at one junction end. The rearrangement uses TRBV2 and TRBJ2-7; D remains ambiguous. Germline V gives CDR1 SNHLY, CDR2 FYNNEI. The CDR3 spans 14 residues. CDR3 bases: TGTCCCAGCAGTGAGTGGGGTGGCGGCTACGAGCAGTACTTC. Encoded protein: CPSSEWGGGYEQYF. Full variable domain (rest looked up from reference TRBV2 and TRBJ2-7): EPEVTQTPSHQVTQMGQEVILRCVPISNHLYFYWYRQILGQKVEFLVSFYNNEISEKSEIFDDQFSVERPDGSNFTLKIRSTKLEDSAMYFCPSSEWGGGYEQYFGPGTRLTVT.

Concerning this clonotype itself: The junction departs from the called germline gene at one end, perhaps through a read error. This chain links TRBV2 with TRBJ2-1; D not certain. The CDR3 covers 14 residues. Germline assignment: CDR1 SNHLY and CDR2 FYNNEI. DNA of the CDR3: TGTGCCAGCACTGAACCTCGACAATACAATGAGCAGTTCTTC. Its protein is CASTEPRQYNEQFF.

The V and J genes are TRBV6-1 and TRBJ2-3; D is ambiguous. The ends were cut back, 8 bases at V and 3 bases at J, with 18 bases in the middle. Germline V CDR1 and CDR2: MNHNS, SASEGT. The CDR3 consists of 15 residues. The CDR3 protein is CASGHGAYSTDTQYF. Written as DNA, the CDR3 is TGTGCCAGCGGCCACGGAGCGTATAGTACAGATACGCAGTATTTT.

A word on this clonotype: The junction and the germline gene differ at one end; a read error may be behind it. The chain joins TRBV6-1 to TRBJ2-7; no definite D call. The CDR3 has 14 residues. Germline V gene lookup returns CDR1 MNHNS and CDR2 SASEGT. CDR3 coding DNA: TGCGCCAGCAGTGTCCGGGCTCTAACCTACGAGCGGTACTTC. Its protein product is CASSVRALTYERYF.

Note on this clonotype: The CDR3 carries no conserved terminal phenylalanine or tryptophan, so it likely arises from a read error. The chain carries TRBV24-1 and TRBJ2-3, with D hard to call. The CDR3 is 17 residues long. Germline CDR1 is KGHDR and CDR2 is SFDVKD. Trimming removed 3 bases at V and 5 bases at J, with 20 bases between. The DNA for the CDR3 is TGTGCCACCAGTGATGGTATAGGAACAAGCCCCGGAGATACGCAGTATTCT. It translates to CATSDGIGTSPGDTQYS.

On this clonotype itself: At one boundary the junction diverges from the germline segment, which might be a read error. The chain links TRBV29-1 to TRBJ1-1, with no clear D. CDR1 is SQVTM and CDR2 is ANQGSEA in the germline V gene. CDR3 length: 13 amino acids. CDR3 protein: CSVDDNPNTEAFF. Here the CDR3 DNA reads TGCAGCGTTGATGATAATCCTAACACCGAAGCTTTCTTT.

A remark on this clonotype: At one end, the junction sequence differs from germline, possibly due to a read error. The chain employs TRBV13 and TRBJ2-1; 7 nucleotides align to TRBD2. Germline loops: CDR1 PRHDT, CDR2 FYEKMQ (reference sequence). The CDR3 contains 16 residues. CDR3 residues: CASGTGTSGAYNQQFF. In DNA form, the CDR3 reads TGTGCCAGCGGCACCGGGACCAGCGGGGCATACAATCAGCAGTTCTTC.

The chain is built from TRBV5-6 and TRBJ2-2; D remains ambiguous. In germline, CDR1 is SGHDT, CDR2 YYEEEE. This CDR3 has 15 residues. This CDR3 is CESSLAPRVTGELFF. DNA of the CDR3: TGTGAAAGCAGCTTGGCACCCAGAGTTACCGGGGAGCTGTTTTTT.

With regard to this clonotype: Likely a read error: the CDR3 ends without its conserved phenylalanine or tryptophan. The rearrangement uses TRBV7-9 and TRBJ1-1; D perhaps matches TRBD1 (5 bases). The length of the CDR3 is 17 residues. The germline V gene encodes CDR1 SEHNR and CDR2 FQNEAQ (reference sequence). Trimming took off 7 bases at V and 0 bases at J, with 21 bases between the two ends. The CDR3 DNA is TGTGCCAGCACATCGAAACGAGGGGAGGCGATGAACACTGAAGCTTTCTAT. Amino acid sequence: CASTSKRGEAMNTEAFY.

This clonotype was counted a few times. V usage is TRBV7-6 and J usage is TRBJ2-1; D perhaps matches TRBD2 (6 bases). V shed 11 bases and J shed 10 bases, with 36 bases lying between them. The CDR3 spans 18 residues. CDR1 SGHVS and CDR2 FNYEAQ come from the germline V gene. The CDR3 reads CAVGDPGVLRPTPNEQFF. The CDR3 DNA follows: TGTGCCGTCGGAGACCCGGGGGTTTTGAGACCGACCCCCAACGAGCAGTTCTTC.

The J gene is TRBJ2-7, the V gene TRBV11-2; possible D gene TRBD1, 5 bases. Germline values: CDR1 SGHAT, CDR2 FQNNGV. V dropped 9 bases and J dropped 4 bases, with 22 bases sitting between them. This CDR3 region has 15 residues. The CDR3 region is CARNLDHARTYEQYF. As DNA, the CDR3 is TGTGCCAGGAACTTAGATCATGCCAGGACATACGAGCAGTACTTC.

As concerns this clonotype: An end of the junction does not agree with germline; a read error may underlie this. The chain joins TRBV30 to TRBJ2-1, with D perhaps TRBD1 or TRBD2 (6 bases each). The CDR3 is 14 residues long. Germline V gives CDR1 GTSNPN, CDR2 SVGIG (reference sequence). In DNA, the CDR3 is TGTGCCTGGCGAGGGGGGAGTCCCTACAATGAGCTGTTCTTC. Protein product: CAWRGGSPYNELFF.

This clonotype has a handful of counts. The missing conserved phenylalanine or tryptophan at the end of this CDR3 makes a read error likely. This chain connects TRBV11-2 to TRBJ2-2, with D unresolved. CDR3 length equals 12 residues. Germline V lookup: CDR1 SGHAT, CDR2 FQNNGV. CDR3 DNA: TGTGCTAGCAGTGCGGAGTACGGGGAGCTGTTTTTA. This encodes CASSAEYGELFL.

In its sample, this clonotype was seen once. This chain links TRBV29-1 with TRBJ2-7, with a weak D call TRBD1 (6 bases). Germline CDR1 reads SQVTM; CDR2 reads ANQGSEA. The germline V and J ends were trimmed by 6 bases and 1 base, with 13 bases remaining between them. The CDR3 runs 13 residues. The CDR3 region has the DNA TGCAGCGTCCTTAGGACAGTGTCCTACGAGCAGTACTTC. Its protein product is CSVLRTVSYEQYF.

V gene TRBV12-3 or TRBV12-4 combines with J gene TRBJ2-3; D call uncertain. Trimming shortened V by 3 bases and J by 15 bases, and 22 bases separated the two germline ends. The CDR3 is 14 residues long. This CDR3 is CASSLKSSTDTHYF. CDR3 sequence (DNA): TGTGCCAGCAGTTTGAAGTCCTCCACAGATACACATTATTTT.

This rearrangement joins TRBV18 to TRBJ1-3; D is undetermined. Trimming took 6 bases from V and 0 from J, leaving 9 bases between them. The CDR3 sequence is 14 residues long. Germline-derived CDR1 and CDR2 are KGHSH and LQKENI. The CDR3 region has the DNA TGTGCCAGCTCTCCCGCCCTCTCTGGAAACACCATATATTTT. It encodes CASSPALSGNTIYF.

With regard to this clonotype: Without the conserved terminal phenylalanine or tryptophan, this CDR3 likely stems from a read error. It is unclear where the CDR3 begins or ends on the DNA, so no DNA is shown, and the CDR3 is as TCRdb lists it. The CDR3 sequence is CASNLGGHNTGELFS. V is TRBV11-2 and J is TRBJ2-2; whether TRBD1, the table's D call, matches the DNA was not checked. Germline V gives CDR1 SGHAT, CDR2 FQNNGV. Termini included, the CDR3 measures 15 amino acids.

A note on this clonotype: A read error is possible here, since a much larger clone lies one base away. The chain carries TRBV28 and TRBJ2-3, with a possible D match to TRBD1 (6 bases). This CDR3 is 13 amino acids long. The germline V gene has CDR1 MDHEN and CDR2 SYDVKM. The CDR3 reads CASSGQFTDMQYF. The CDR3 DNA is TGTGCCAGCAGTGGACAGTTCACAGATATGCAGTATTTT.

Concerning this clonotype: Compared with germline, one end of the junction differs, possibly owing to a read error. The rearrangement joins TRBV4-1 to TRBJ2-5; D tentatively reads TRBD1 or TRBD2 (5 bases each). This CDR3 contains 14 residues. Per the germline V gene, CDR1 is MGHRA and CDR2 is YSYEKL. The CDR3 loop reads CDSSQGERAVTQYF. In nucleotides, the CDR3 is TGCGACAGCAGCCAGGGAGAGAGGGCCGTGACCCAGTACTTC.

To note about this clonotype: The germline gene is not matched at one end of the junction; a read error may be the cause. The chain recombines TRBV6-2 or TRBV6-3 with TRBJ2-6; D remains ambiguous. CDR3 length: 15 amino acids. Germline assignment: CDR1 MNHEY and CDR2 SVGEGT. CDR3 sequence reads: CASSRQDSGANVLTF. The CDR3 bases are TGTGCGAGCAGTCGGCAGGACTCTGGGGCCAACGTCCTGACTTTC.

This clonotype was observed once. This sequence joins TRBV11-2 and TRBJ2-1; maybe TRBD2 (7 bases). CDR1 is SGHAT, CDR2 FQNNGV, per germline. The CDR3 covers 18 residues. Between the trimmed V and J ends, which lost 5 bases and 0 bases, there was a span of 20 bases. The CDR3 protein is CASSPPGGRRFSYNEQFF. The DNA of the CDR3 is TGTGCCAGCAGCCCGCCCGGGGGGCGCAGGTTCTCCTACAATGAGCAGTTCTTC.